The entry below describes one T cell receptor beta chain. The data originate from a study of CD8 T cells in Susac syndrome. After extraction with the RNeasy kit, 0.5 to 1 ug of the RNA was reverse transcribed using random hexamers. In TCRdb, the immunoSEQ multiplex PCR reads were re-called with MiXCR into one record per CDR3 protein. The profile shows about 440,000 distinct CDR3 sequences, 75% to 90% of them singletons. V was trimmed by 0 bases and J by 4 bases, leaving 22 bases between them. Germline CDR1 SGHAT, CDR2 FQNNGV. The CDR3 contains 18 residues. This clonotype was sampled from a human donor with multiple sclerosis. Sequencing was performed on CD8+ T cells from PBMCs. The J gene is TRBJ2-7, the V gene TRBV11-2; D tentatively fits TRBD1 or TRBD2 (5 bases each). The CDR3 region has the DNA TGTGCCAGCAGCTTAGATTTGGGGGACCCCGAACCTCGGTACGAGCAGTACTTC. This sequence encodes CASSLDLGDPEPRYEQYF.